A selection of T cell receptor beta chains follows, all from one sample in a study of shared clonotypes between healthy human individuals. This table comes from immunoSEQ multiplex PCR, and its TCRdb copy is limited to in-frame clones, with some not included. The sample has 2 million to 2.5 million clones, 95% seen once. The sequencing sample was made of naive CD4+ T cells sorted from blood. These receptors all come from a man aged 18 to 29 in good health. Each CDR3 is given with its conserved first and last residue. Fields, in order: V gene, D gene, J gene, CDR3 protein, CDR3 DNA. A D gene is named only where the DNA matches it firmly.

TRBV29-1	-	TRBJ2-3	CSVSPAVSTDTQYF	TGCAGCGTCTCGCCGGCCGTTAGCACAGATACGCAGTATTTT
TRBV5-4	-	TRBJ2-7	CASSLLGHSYEQYF	TGTGCCAGCAGCTTGCTTGGGCACTCCTACGAGCAGTACTTC
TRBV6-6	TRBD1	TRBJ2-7	CASSGTGVGYEQYF	TGTGCCAGCAGTGGGACAGGGGTTGGGTACGAGCAGTACTTC
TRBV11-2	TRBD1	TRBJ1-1	CASSLDGLSKGGGKVTEAFF	TGTGCCAGCAGCTTAGATGGATTGTCAAAAGGGGGCGGTAAGGTCACTGAAGCTTTCTTT
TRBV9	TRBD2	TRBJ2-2	CASSPRTSGREVGGELFF	TGTGCCAGCAGCCCTAGGACTAGCGGGAGGGAGGTTGGCGGGGAGCTGTTTTTT
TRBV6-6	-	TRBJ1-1	CASIPQGGVTEAFF	TGTGCCAGCATCCCACAGGGCGGTGTGACTGAAGCTTTCTTT
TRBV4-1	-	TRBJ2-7	CASSQVSAYEQYF	TGCGCCAGCAGCCAAGTATCAGCCTACGAGCAGTACTTC
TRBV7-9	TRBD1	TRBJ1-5	CASSLWTGVINQPQHF	TGTGCCAGCAGCCTATGGACAGGGGTGATCAATCAGCCCCAGCATTTT
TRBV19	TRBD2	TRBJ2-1	CASSPGNSGRFGNEQFF	TGTGCCAGTAGTCCGGGAAATAGCGGGAGGTTCGGCAATGAGCAGTTCTTC
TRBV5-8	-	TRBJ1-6	CASSLIFQSRNSPLHF	TGTGCCAGCAGCTTGATCTTCCAGTCGCGCAATTCACCCCTCCACTTT
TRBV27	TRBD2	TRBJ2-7	CASSQYGGAYEQYF	TGTGCCAGCAGTCAATACGGGGGGGCCTACGAGCAGTACTTC
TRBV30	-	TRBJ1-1	CAWERGNTEAFF	TGTGCCTGGGAAAGGGGGAACACTGAAGCTTTCTTT